This T cell receptor (beta chain) emerged from a study of blood T cell repertoires in COVID-19. Study-level information: Collection of acute and convalescent COVID-19 samples took place in the United States, Italy and Spain. T cells, B-cell-depleted T cells, or PBMCs supplied cDNA or gDNA.

Original analysis: Nucleated cell number was recorded as an estimate derived from reference gene primer amplification. Measured with immunoSEQ multiplex PCR; TCRdb has only the in-frame clones, and not every one. The DNA was the basis for D and trimming; V, J and clone size are from that table. The profile shows 130,000 to 150,000 clones, around 84% of them singletons. Germline V lookup: CDR1 MNHNY, CDR2 SVGAGI (reference sequence). The CDR3 consists of 14 residues. V was cut by 6 bases and J by 6 bases, with 17 bases left in between. Sequenced: peripheral blood. The sequence was collected from a human donor in a cohort sampled during active COVID-19. The genes are TRBV6-6 and TRBJ1-1; D ambiguous. CDR3 in amino acids: CASSPGAVGPEAFF. The DNA for the CDR3 is TGTGCCAGCAGCCCCGGCGCCGTGGGCCCTGAAGCTTTCTTT.